This entry is about one T cell receptor beta chain. Ten or more counts support this clonotype. The specificity of this receptor is unknown. The record has no base qualities; no much larger clone is one base away. The data are from a study of T-cell reconstitution after alpha-beta-depleted transplantation in children (dated by TCRdb to 2016 to 2017). Context from the whole study: Using TCR repertoire profiling, the study followed T-cell immune reconstitution in a quantitative way in children after TCRalphabeta/CD19-depleted allogeneic hematopoietic cell transplantation.

Library preparation used PCR. Sequencing took place on an Illumina HiSeq 2500. To normalize quantification of the TCRbeta repertoire, the TCR libraries were built with molecular barcoding that relied on unique molecular identifiers. TCRdb handled the public reads itself, with Q25 trimming in fastp and clone calling in MiXCR, and kept productive beta chains. CDR3 protein duplicates are merged, each entry listing the most common genes and DNA. The table for this sample lists about 610,000 distinct CDR3 sequences; under 12% of them were counted only once. The leading ten clones occupy less than 5% of the sample. The sample in question was PBMCs from the stem cell graft donor, obtained from the stem cell graft. The receptor comes from a human donor who donated a stem cell graft to a child with acute myeloid leukemia.

The DNA sequence follows: TGTGCCAGCAGTTACGGGACTCAGCGTGAGCAGTTCTTC. This yields the protein CASSYGTQREQFF. The rearrangement combines TRBV6-6 with TRBJ2-1, with a weak D call of TRBD2 (6 bases match). At the junction V is shortened by 2 bases and J by 9 bases, with 11 bases in between. Looking up the germline V gene (reference sequence) yields CDR1 MNHNY and CDR2 SVGAGI. The CDR3, cysteine through phenylalanine, is 13 amino acids long. Left in the record is the CDR3 DNA by itself, 39 bases read in frame from the first base.